Below, 18 T cell receptor beta chains from the same sample are listed, as sequenced in a study of neoadjuvant anti-PD-1 for oral cavity cancer. Assay: immunoSEQ multiplex PCR; the TCRdb copy retains only in-frame clones and omits some. The data show 14,000 or so clones, about 61% seen once. The input for sequencing was PBMCs, taken before nivolumab (anti-PD-1) treatment. The receptor set was obtained from a person between 40 and 79 years old with oral cavity squamous cell carcinoma.

The CDR3 region has the DNA TGTGCCAGCTCACCGCAACTTGGGACTGAAGCTTTCTTT. This gives the protein CASSPQLGTEAFF. The gene calls are TRBV18 and TRBJ1-1; D not resolved. Trimming took 3 bases from V and 5 from J, leaving 10 bases between them. From germline, CDR1 is KGHSH and CDR2 LQKENI. The CDR3 runs to 13 residues.

The chain couples TRBV5-1 to TRBJ2-3; TRBD1 matches 8 bases. Germline lookup yields CDR1 SGHRS and CDR2 YFSETQ. The CDR3 is 14 amino acids. V lost 0 bases, J lost 4 bases, and 1 base stayed unmatched. In DNA form, the CDR3 reads TGCGCCAGCAGCTTGGCACAGGGGGCAGATACGCAGTATTTT. The encoded protein is CASSLAQGADTQYF.

This clone was counted between two and nine times. The V call is TRBV7-2, the J call TRBJ1-1; possible D gene TRBD1, 5 bases. V was trimmed by 4 bases and J by 7 bases, leaving 22 bases between them. CDR3 size: 16 residues. Germline-derived CDR1 and CDR2 are SGHTA and FQGNSA. CDR3 in DNA: TGTGCCAGCAGCTCGTTCGGCGGCAGGGAAGACCGTGAAGCTTTCTTT. Its protein product is CASSSFGGREDREAFF.

The chain joins TRBV28 to TRBJ1-6; D is possibly TRBD1 (6 bases). Trimming left V 5 bases short and J 8 bases short, with 19 bases between. The CDR3 is 16 residues long. Germline CDR1 is MDHEN and CDR2 is SYDVKM. The CDR3 spells CASSLLGRTAYSPLHF. Here the CDR3 DNA reads TGTGCCAGCAGTCTTCTCGGTCGGACAGCTTATTCACCCCTCCACTTT.

This chain links TRBV9 with TRBJ2-2; D call uncertain. This CDR3 is 16 amino acids long. Trimming pared 0 bases from V and 2 bases from J, leaving 11 bases between. Germline CDR1 is SGDLS and CDR2 is YYNGEE. The CDR3 nucleotides are TGTGCCAGCAGCGTAGCCGGGCAGATAAACACCGGGGAGCTGTTTTTT. Encoded protein: CASSVAGQINTGELFF.

The count of this clone is one. The J gene is TRBJ2-1, the V gene TRBV27, with 9 bases identical to TRBD1. V was pared by 5 bases and J by 7 bases, with 6 bases of the junction left unmatched. The germline gives CDR1 MNHEY, CDR2 SMNVEV (reference sequence). CDR3 length equals 14 residues. The CDR3 DNA is TGTGCCAGCAGTCCGGGACAGGGAGGGAATGAGCAGTTCTTC. Its protein is CASSPGQGGNEQFF.

This clone was seen just once. V is TRBV5-8 and J is TRBJ1-5, with unresolved D. The V gene lost 5 bases and the J gene lost 4 bases, with 25 bases spanning the gap. Germline V CDR1 and CDR2: SGHTS, YDEGEE. The CDR3 has 18 residues. For the CDR3, the DNA is TGTGCCAGCAGGCTCGCCGGGCTACCTCTCCGGGGAAATCAGCCCCAGCATTTT. Translation gives CASRLAGLPLRGNQPQHF. The full variable domain, in which reference TRBV5-8 and TRBJ1-5 provide the parts outside the CDR3, is EAGVTQSPTHLIKTRGQQATLRCSPISGHTSVYWYQQALGLGLQFLLWYDEGEERNRGNFPPRFSGRQFPNYSSELNVNALELEDSALYLCASRLAGLPLRGNQPQHFGDGTRLSIL.

CDR3 amino acids: CASSLGGAAGELFF. The CDR3, as DNA: TGTGCCAGCAGCCTGGGGGGGGCGGCCGGGGAGCTGTTTTTT. The chain is built from TRBV5-4 and TRBJ2-2; possible D gene TRBD2, 7 bases. V lost 4 bases, J lost 6 bases, and 13 bases lay in between. Germline V gene data show CDR1 as SGHNT and CDR2 as YYREEE (reference sequence). The CDR3 is 14 amino acids.

The rearrangement links TRBV7-9 to TRBJ2-1; no clear D. Germline CDR1 and CDR2: SEHNR and FQNEAQ (reference sequence). Trimming pared 7 bases from V and 6 bases from J, leaving 7 bases between. The CDR3 spans 11 residues. The CDR3 DNA is TGTGCCAGCACCTTCACCAATGAGCAGTTCTTC. Translation gives CASTFTNEQFF.

The V gene is TRBV28, the J gene TRBJ1-5; the D is unclear. Germline loops: CDR1 MDHEN, CDR2 SYDVKM. Trimming removed 1 base from V and 8 bases from J, with 9 bases in between. CDR3 length: 13 amino acids. Here the CDR3 DNA reads TGTGCCAGCAGTTTATCCGGGCAAAAGCCCCAGCATTTT. It yields the protein CASSLSGQKPQHF.

CDR3 in amino acids: CASGQTGGNYGYTF. DNA of the CDR3: TGTGCCAGCGGACAGACTGGGGGGAACTATGGCTACACCTTC. The chain has TRBV27 and TRBJ1-2; maybe TRBD1 (6 bases). This CDR3 region has 14 residues. Germline assignment: CDR1 MNHEY and CDR2 SMNVEV (reference sequence). Trimming removed 8 bases from V and 2 bases from J, with 15 bases in between.

The V call is TRBV27, the J call TRBJ1-1, with D maybe TRBD1 (5 bases). Germline CDR1 MNHEY, CDR2 SMNVEV (reference sequence). The CDR3 length is 13 residues. Trimming left V 5 bases short and J 5 bases short, with 12 bases between. The CDR3 loop is CASSQNGGTEAFF. CDR3 in DNA: TGTGCCAGCAGTCAGAATGGGGGGACTGAAGCTTTCTTT.

This clone was picked up a small number of times. V usage is TRBV19 and J usage is TRBJ1-5, with 7 bases matching TRBD1. The CDR3 totals 18 residues. Germline loops: CDR1 LNHDA, CDR2 SQIVND (reference sequence). With V trimmed by 7 bases and J by 1 base, 16 bases remained unmatched. The CDR3 DNA reads as TGTGCCAGTACCTCCGGGACAGTGGGCTTCGGGAGCAATCAGCCCCAGCATTTT. Translated, it gives CASTSGTVGFGSNQPQHF.

The chain has TRBV6-6 and TRBJ1-1; D is undetermined. From germline, CDR1 is MNHNY and CDR2 SVGAGI (reference sequence). V lost 4 bases to trimming and J lost 1 base, with 10 bases between them. The CDR3 runs 14 residues. The CDR3, as DNA: TGTGCCAGCAGTTTTTTAACGAGGAACACTGAAGCTTTCTTT. Translated: CASSFLTRNTEAFF.

The V gene is TRBV29-1, the J gene TRBJ2-3; D gene ambiguous. Per germline, CDR1 SQVTM and CDR2 ANQGSEA. CDR3 length: 14 residues. V shed 6 bases and J shed 2 bases, with 15 bases lying between them. The CDR3 bases are TGCAGCGTCCCGGGCAGATTGCTCACAGATACGCAGTATTTT. Its translation is CSVPGRLLTDTQYF.

This chain joins TRBV5-1 and TRBJ2-7; TRBD2 agrees at 14 bases. V was pared by 9 bases and J by 6 bases, with 5 bases of the junction left unmatched. Germline V lookup: CDR1 SGHRS, CDR2 YFSETQ. This CDR3 comprises 13 residues. CDR3 nucleotide sequence: TGCGCCACAACAGGACTAGCGGGAGGCGAGCAGTACTTC. This translates into CATTGLAGGEQYF.

The chain links TRBV11-3 to TRBJ2-1; a weak D match, TRBD2 (6 bases). Germline values: CDR1 SGHNT, CDR2 YENEEA. CDR3 length: 16 amino acids. Trimming pared 8 bases from V and 1 base from J, leaving 18 bases between. The CDR3 DNA is TGTGCCAGCTCCGCCCAGGGACTGGCTTCCTACAATGAGCAGTTCTTC. It encodes CASSAQGLASYNEQFF.

The chain combines TRBV11-1 with TRBJ2-5; TRBD2 aligns across 13 bases. CDR1 and CDR2 from the germline V gene are SGHAT and FQDESV (reference sequence). The trim removed 4 bases at V and 5 bases at J, leaving 7 bases unmatched. CDR3 size: 16 residues. CDR3 protein: CASSSSGTSGDETQYF. CDR3 in DNA: TGTGCCAGCAGCTCTTCCGGGACTAGCGGGGATGAGACCCAGTACTTC.